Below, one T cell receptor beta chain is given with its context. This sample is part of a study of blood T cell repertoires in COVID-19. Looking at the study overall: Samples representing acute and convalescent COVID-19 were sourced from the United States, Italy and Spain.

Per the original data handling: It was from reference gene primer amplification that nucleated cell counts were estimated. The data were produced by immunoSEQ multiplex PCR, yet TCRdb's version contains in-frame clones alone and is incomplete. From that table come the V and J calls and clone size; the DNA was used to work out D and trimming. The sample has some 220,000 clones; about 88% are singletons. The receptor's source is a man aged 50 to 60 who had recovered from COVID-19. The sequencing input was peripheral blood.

CDR3 sequence (DNA): TGTGCCAGCAGTTTGGGTGGACACCCCGCTTTCTTT. Translated: CASSLGGHPAFF. This chain joins TRBV28 and TRBJ1-1, with a weak D call TRBD1 (5 bases). The CDR3 is 12 amino acids. Deletions cut 3 bases from V and 11 bases from J, with 13 bases between. Germline V CDR1 and CDR2: MDHEN, SYDVKM. Variable domain in full (rest from reference TRBV28 and TRBJ1-1): DVKVTQSSRYLVKRTGEKVFLECVQDMDHENMFWYRQDPGLGLRLIYFSYDVKMKEKGDIPEGYSVSREKKERFSLILESASTNQTSMYLCASSLGGHPAFFGQGTRLTVV.